This entry is about one T cell receptor (beta chain). Its target is unknown. These data belong to a study of OX40 agonist ivuxolimab in advanced cancers. CDR1 and CDR2 (germline): SGHTA, FQGTGA. The CDR3 is made up of 14 amino acids. V lost 6 bases and J 0 bases, leaving 11 bases between the germline ends. Overall study results and limits: The authors did not determine the antigen specificity of the expanded peripheral T cells.

Sequenced by immunoSEQ multiplex PCR; TCRdb stores in-frame clones only, minus some. The top ten hold about 15% of the sample, which has tens of thousands of clones, 75% to 85% seen once. This TCR derives from an adult with an advanced solid tumor such as melanoma, head and neck, liver or kidney cancer. Specimen: CD4+ or CD8+ T cells sorted from blood, collected in a trial of the OX40 agonist ivuxolimab. This sequence joins TRBV7-3 and TRBJ1-1; tentatively, D is TRBD1 (5 bases). The CDR3 spells CASSPDTMNTEAFF. As DNA, the CDR3 is TGTGCCAGCAGTCCGGACACTATGAACACTGAAGCTTTCTTT.